Below, 26 T cell receptor beta chains from the same sample are listed, as sequenced in a study of shared clonotypes between healthy human individuals. Clones were read by immunoSEQ multiplex PCR, and TCRdb kept only the in-frame ones, dropping some. The sample holds about 1 million clones, more than 65% seen once. Source material: memory CD4+ T cells sorted from blood. Subset indicated: CD45RA-negative fraction. These receptors were collected from a man aged 18 to 29 in good health.

Concerning this clone: Other nucleotide sequences in the sample specify the same CDR3. The chain links TRBV19 to TRBJ2-7; TRBD1 matches at 9 bases. This CDR3 is built from 14 residues. After removal of 5 bases from V and 3 bases from J, the junction contained 5 bases not matched to a gene. CDR1 LNHDA and CDR2 SQIVND come from the germline V gene (reference sequence). The CDR3 sequence: CASSETGGGYEQYF. CDR3 bases: TGTGCCAGTAGTGAGACAGGGGGAGGCTACGAGCAGTACTTC.

CDR3 in amino acids: CASSLTGTTEAFF. CDR3 DNA sequence: TGTGCCAGCAGTTTAACAGGGACCACTGAAGCTTTCTTT. The chain recombines TRBV28 with TRBJ1-1; D possibly corresponds to TRBD1 (6 bases). The CDR3 runs to 13 residues. Trimming removed 2 bases from V and 4 bases from J, with 8 bases in between. Germline lookup yields CDR1 MDHEN and CDR2 SYDVKM.

This clone was counted a single time. Mismatch with germline at one junction end may stem from a read error. The chain couples TRBV2 to TRBJ2-2; D is undetermined. Germline CDR1 SNHLY, CDR2 FYNNEI. The CDR3 covers 15 residues. The CDR3 region is CASSEGFLVGGELFF. CDR3 in DNA: TGTGCCAGCAGCGAAGGGTTTCTAGTTGGCGGGGAGCTGTTTTTT.

The chain combines TRBV6-1 with TRBJ2-1, with D perhaps matching TRBD2 (5 bases). Germline V gene lookup returns CDR1 MNHNS and CDR2 SASEGT. There are 15 residues in the CDR3. The V end was cut by 4 bases, the J end by 6 bases, with 16 bases between. The CDR3 nucleotides are TGTGCCAGCAGTGGAACCAGGTTAGGGAGCAATGAGCAGTTCTTC. This codes for CASSGTRLGSNEQFF.

The V call is TRBV27, the J call TRBJ1-1; 9 bases agree with TRBD1. The CDR3 is 14 residues long. V lost 3 bases, J lost 5 bases, and 4 bases stayed unmatched. Germline CDR1 and CDR2: MNHEY and SMNVEV (reference sequence). As DNA, the CDR3 is TGTGCCAGCAGTTTGGCCGGGACAGGGACTGAAGCTTTCTTT. Translating gives CASSLAGTGTEAFF.

The table lists this clone with a few counts. The chain uses TRBV2 and TRBJ1-2; maybe TRBD1 (6 bases). The ends were cut back, 2 bases at V and 7 bases at J, with 11 bases in the middle. CDR1 and CDR2 (germline): SNHLY, FYNNEI. This CDR3 is built from 13 residues. In DNA, the CDR3 is TGTGCCAGCAGTGAAAACAGAGGGGGTGGCTACACCTTC. Amino acids: CASSENRGGGYTF.

The chain joins TRBV2 to TRBJ1-1; no definite D call. Germline CDR1 reads SNHLY; CDR2 reads FYNNEI. The CDR3 length is 13 residues. With 2 bases removed from V and 6 bases from J, the gap between germline ends came to 10 bases. The CDR3 spells CASSEQERAEAFF. The CDR3 DNA reads TGTGCCAGCAGTGAACAAGAGAGGGCTGAAGCTTTCTTT.

The sample holds a few counts of this clone. This chain connects TRBV10-3 to TRBJ2-6; TRBD2 matches 8 bases. The CDR3 sequence is 19 residues long. V shed 4 bases and J 0 bases; nucleotides not matched to a gene: 11. Germline V lookup: CDR1 ENHRY, CDR2 SYGVKD. CDR3 nucleotide sequence: TGTGCCATCAGTGGCGGGGGGCAGTTAATACCCTCTGGGGCCAACGTCCTGACTTTC. As protein: CAISGGGQLIPSGANVLTF.

This chain connects TRBV9 to TRBJ2-5; D is undetermined. The CDR3 runs to 13 residues. Looked up from germline, CDR1 is SGDLS and CDR2 is YYNGEE. Trimming left V 2 bases short and J 5 bases short, with 10 bases between. CDR3 coding DNA: TGTGCCAGCAGCGTGCACCCCAGGGAGACCCAGTACTTC. Amino acids: CASSVHPRETQYF.

The CDR3 protein is CASSDSLNTEAFF. The CDR3 nucleotides are TGTGCCAGCAGCGACAGCTTGAACACTGAAGCTTTCTTT. This rearrangement joins TRBV9 to TRBJ1-1; D not resolved. This CDR3 spans 13 amino acids. Germline V lookup: CDR1 SGDLS, CDR2 YYNGEE. V lost 3 bases to trimming and J lost 0 bases, with 6 bases between them.

J is TRBJ2-7 and V is TRBV18, with 11 bases that match TRBD1. There are 14 residues in the CDR3. Germline CDR1 and CDR2: KGHSH and LQKENI. J lost 2 bases, V lost 5 bases, and 2 bases had no gene match. The CDR3 DNA sequence: TGTGCCAGCTCAACGGGACAGGGGGCCTACGAGCAGTACTTC. Translating gives CASSTGQGAYEQYF. Looking up the rest from reference TRBV18 and TRBJ2-7 gives the full variable domain: NAGVMQNPRHLVRRRGQEARLRCSPMKGHSHVYWYRQLPEEGLKFMVYLQKENIIDESGMPKERFSAEFPKEGPSILRIQQVVRGDSAAYFCASSTGQGAYEQYFGPGTRLTVT.

The chain recombines TRBV5-1 with TRBJ1-4, with a weak D call TRBD1 (5 bases). Germline V gene data show CDR1 as SGHRS and CDR2 as YFSETQ. V lost 0 bases and J 7 bases, leaving 13 bases between the germline ends. This CDR3 has 15 residues. Here the CDR3 reads CASSLGSQGGEKLFF. The CDR3 nucleotides read TGCGCCAGCAGCTTGGGATCGCAGGGAGGTGAAAAACTGTTTTTT.

This clone appeared many times. The rearrangement links TRBV28 to TRBJ1-3; weak D call: TRBD1 (5 bases). Looked up from germline, CDR1 is MDHEN and CDR2 is SYDVKM. V lost 4 bases and J 2 bases, leaving 15 bases between the germline ends. The CDR3 is 16 amino acids. CDR3 bases: TGTGCCAGCAGTTCCGGGACGAAGATTACTGGAAACACCATATATTTT. As protein: CASSSGTKITGNTIYF.

V gene TRBV7-9 combines with J gene TRBJ2-7; either TRBD1 or TRBD2 may fit D (6 bases each). Trimming pared 5 bases from V and 1 base from J, leaving 12 bases between. Germline V gene lookup returns CDR1 SEHNR and CDR2 FQNEAQ (reference sequence). The CDR3 runs 14 residues. The CDR3 loop reads CASSGGLASYEQYF. CDR3 sequence (DNA): TGTGCCAGCAGCGGGGGGCTGGCTTCCTACGAGCAGTACTTC.

This clone was recorded at least ten times. Other DNA sequences from this sample encode an identical CDR3 as well. The V call is TRBV7-9, the J call TRBJ1-5; 7 positions agree with TRBD1. In germline, CDR1 is SEHNR, CDR2 FQNEAQ (reference sequence). V lost 7 bases, J lost 5 bases, and 5 bases stayed unmatched. The CDR3 is 13 residues long. Here the CDR3 DNA reads TGTGCCAGCACTGACAGGGTCGATCAGCCCCAGCATTTT. This gives the protein CASTDRVDQPQHF. Variable domain in full (rest from reference TRBV7-9 and TRBJ1-5): DTGVSQNPRHKITKRGQNVTFRCDPISEHNRLYWYRQTLGQGPEFLTYFQNEAQLEKSRLLSDRFSAERPKGSFSTLEIQRTEQGDSAMYLCASTDRVDQPQHFGDGTRLSIL.

In regard to this clone: The sample holds other DNA sequences that translate to the same CDR3. The rearrangement joins TRBV7-2 to TRBJ1-3, with 11 bases fitting TRBD1. The V and J ends lost 5 bases and 2 bases, in that order; junction bases with no gene match: 2. Per the germline V gene, CDR1 is SGHTA and CDR2 is FQGNSA. The CDR3 loop spans 15 amino acids. In nucleotides, the CDR3 is TGTGCCAGCAGCCTGGACAGGGGGCCTGGAAACACCATATATTTT. Amino acid sequence: CASSLDRGPGNTIYF. Drawing the rest from reference TRBV7-2 and TRBJ1-3, the complete variable domain is GAGVSQSPSNKVTEKGKDVELRCDPISGHTALYWYRQSLGQGLEFLIYFQGNSAPDKSGLPSDRFSAERTGGSVSTLTIQRTQQEDSAVYLCASSLDRGPGNTIYFGEGSWLTVV.

The V call is TRBV28, the J call TRBJ2-3; the D call may be TRBD1 or TRBD2 (6 bases each). This CDR3 contains 15 residues. Trimming took off 6 bases at V and 2 bases at J, with 15 bases between the two ends. CDR1 and CDR2 (germline): MDHEN, SYDVKM. Here the CDR3 reads CASSPDWGATDTQYF. CDR3 nucleotide sequence: TGTGCCAGCAGCCCAGATTGGGGGGCCACAGATACGCAGTATTTT.

This sequence joins TRBV7-3 and TRBJ2-6; the D gene could be TRBD1 or TRBD2 (5 bases each). This CDR3 has 15 residues. CDR1 SGHTA and CDR2 FQGTGA come from the germline V gene. The V and J ends lost 3 bases and 2 bases respectively, with 8 bases between them. CDR3 loop: CASSFGGTGANVLTF. The CDR3 coding sequence is TGTGCCAGCAGCTTTGGGGGAACTGGGGCCAACGTCCTGACTTTC.

The chain employs TRBV11-2 and TRBJ2-1; D uncertain. The CDR3 spans 13 residues. Germline V gene sequence: CDR1 SGHAT, CDR2 FQNNGV. The V gene lost 0 bases and the J gene lost 4 bases, with 4 bases spanning the gap. The CDR3 is CASSLDGYNEQFF. The CDR3 nucleotides read TGTGCCAGCAGCTTAGATGGGTACAATGAGCAGTTCTTC.

The chain joins TRBV20-1 to TRBJ2-7, with D unresolved. CDR1 is DFQATT, CDR2 SNEGSKA, per germline (reference sequence). The ends were cut back, 4 bases at V and 2 bases at J, with 6 bases in the middle. This CDR3 region has 11 residues. The DNA of the CDR3 is TGCAGTGCTACTGACACCTACGAGCAGTACTTC. Translation: CSATDTYEQYF.

The DNA of the CDR3 is TGTGCCAGTAGTTCCCAGAACCTTAACTATGGCTACACCTTC. Amino acid sequence: CASSSQNLNYGYTF. The gene calls are TRBV19 and TRBJ1-2; D gene ambiguous. Trimming cost V 5 bases and J 1 base, with 11 bases left between them. CDR1 and CDR2 (germline): LNHDA, SQIVND (reference sequence). The CDR3 consists of 14 residues.

The V gene is TRBV5-1, the J gene TRBJ1-6; the match to TRBD1 covers 8 bases. V lost 3 bases to trimming and J lost 9 bases; unmatched junction nucleotides: 11. The CDR3 length is 16 residues. CDR1 and CDR2 (germline): SGHRS, YFSETQ. The CDR3, as DNA: TGCGCCAGCAGCTCCGGACCGACAGGGGAGATTTCACCCCTCCACTTT. Amino acid sequence: CASSSGPTGEISPLHF. Drawing the rest from reference TRBV5-1 and TRBJ1-6, the complete variable domain is KAGVTQTPRYLIKTRGQQVTLSCSPISGHRSVSWYQQTPGQGLQFLFEYFSETQRNKGNFPGRFSGRQFSNSRSEMNVSTLELGDSALYLCASSSGPTGEISPLHFGNGTRLTVT.

The table lists this clone with a few counts. The same CDR3 arises from other DNA sequences in this sample as well. The V gene is TRBV30, the J gene TRBJ1-5; 8 positions match TRBD1. CDR1 is GTSNPN, CDR2 SVGIG, per germline (reference sequence). V shed 3 bases, J shed 5 bases, and the junction held 3 bases outside the gene matches. The CDR3 consists of 13 residues. The CDR3 DNA sequence: TGTGCCTGGAGCGGACAGGGAGATCAGCCCCAGCATTTT. Protein sequence: CAWSGQGDQPQHF.

This chain joins TRBV6-5 and TRBJ1-6; D may be TRBD1 (5 bases). CDR1 is MNHEY and CDR2 is SVGAGI in the germline V gene. The CDR3 is 12 amino acids. V dropped 6 bases and J dropped 14 bases, with 14 bases sitting between them. CDR3 in DNA: TGTGCCAGCAGAGACCGGGGACGGGCCCTCCACTTT. It specifies CASRDRGRALHF.

CDR3 amino acids: CATELPGNTEAFF. The CDR3 DNA reads TGTGCCACCGAGTTACCGGGGAACACTGAAGCTTTCTTT. The rearrangement joins TRBV6-6 to TRBJ1-1; no clear D. Per the germline V gene, CDR1 is MNHNY and CDR2 is SVGAGI (reference sequence). Trimming took off 10 bases at V and 1 base at J, with 13 bases between the two ends. This CDR3 comprises 13 residues.

This clone turned up a few times. The genes are TRBV5-1 and TRBJ1-1; D perhaps matches TRBD1 (6 bases). Looked up from germline, CDR1 is SGHRS and CDR2 is YFSETQ. CDR3 length equals 15 residues. Deletions cut 0 bases from V and 5 bases from J, with 14 bases between. CDR3 protein: CASSLGGSRGTEAFF. The CDR3 coding sequence is TGCGCCAGCAGCTTGGGTGGCTCAAGGGGGACTGAAGCTTTCTTT.